This TCR beta chain was observed in a study of graft-versus-host responses after intestinal transplantation. For the study at large: After anti-thymocyte globulin induction, recipients took tacrolimus and steroids for two to three years. Study results and limitations: Subjects displaying graft-donor T cell macrochimerism possessed elevated graft-versus-host to host-versus-graft clonal ratios inside allografts. Early post-transplant HvG declines were associated with peak circulating GvH clone levels.

The V end was cut by 2 bases, the J end by 8 bases, with 10 bases between. The CDR3 has 13 residues. CDR1 and CDR2 (germline): MDHEN, SYDVKM. This clone appeared once. Its target is unknown. Libraries were prepared by immunoSEQ multiplex PCR; TCRdb keeps only in-frame clonotypes and omits some of them. The table records tens of thousands of clones, roughly 95% of them present only once. The specimen comprised unstimulated CD8+ T cells sorted from spleen or lymph node cells, sampled before transplant. V and J are TRBV28 and TRBJ2-4; tentatively, D is TRBD1 (6 bases). The sequence came from a human donor who was the organ donor for an intestinal transplant. DNA of the CDR3: TGTGCCAGCAGTTTAACAGGGTTTGACATTCAGTACTTC. This sequence encodes CASSLTGFDIQYF.